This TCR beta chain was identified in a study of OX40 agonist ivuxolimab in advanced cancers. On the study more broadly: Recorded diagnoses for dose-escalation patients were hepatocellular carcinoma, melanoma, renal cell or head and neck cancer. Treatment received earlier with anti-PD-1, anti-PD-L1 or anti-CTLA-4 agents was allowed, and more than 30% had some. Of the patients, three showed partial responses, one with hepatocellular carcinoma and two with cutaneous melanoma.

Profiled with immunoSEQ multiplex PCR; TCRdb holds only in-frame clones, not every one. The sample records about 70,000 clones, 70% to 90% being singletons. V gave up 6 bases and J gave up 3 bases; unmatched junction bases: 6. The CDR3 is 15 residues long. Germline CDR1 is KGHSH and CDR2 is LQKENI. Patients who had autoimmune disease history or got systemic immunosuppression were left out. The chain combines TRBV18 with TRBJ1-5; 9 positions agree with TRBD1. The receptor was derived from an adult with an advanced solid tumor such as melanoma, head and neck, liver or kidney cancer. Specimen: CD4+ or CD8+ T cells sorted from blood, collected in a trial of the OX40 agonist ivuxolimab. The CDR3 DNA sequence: TGTGCCAGCTCGGCCGACAGGGGGAACAATCAGCCCCAGCATTTT. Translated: CASSADRGNNQPQHF.